Each of the 21 T cell receptor beta chains below was sequenced from the same sample in a study of spatial heterogeneity in lung cancer. Broader study findings: Counts that tracked tumor mutation counts were those of expanded intratumoral alpha and beta TCRs.

The time point is: sample taken at primary tumor resection. TCRdb itself ran the 5' RACE reads through MiXCR, one entry per CDR3 protein. The sample consists of 4,500 to 5,000 distinct CDR3 sequences, roughly 8.9% of them appearing once. Their cognate antigens are unknown. The sample here was lung tumor tissue, taken at surgery. The source is a female donor with early-stage non-small cell lung cancer.

V gene TRBV27 combines with J gene TRBJ1-2; 9 nucleotides align to TRBD1. Looked up from germline, CDR1 is MNHEY and CDR2 is SMNVEV (reference sequence). This CDR3 contains 14 residues. Unmatched junction bases numbered 5, after V lost 5 bases and J lost 4 bases. The CDR3 region is CASSPTGGSYGYTF. CDR3 DNA: TGTGCCAGCAGTCCGACAGGGGGTTCCTATGGCTACACCTTC.

By share of the sample, this clonotype is medium-sized. The chain carries TRBV6-1 and TRBJ2-7; TRBD2 matches 9 bases. CDR3 length equals 18 residues. Trimming took 10 bases from V and 3 from J; bases not matched to a gene: 22. Germline loops: CDR1 MNHNS, CDR2 SASEGT. Here the CDR3 reads CATSIGAPAGGTYYEQYF. CDR3 bases: TGTGCCACCTCCATCGGGGCTCCAGCGGGGGGAACCTACTACGAGCAGTACTTC.

This clonotype was counted only a few times. V is TRBV19 and J is TRBJ2-5; D is unclear. The V gene's germline CDR1 is LNHDA and CDR2 SQIVND (reference sequence). CDR3 length: 12 amino acids. V lost 4 bases and J lost 3, with 6 bases in between. The CDR3: CASSRREETQYF. CDR3 nucleotide sequence: TGTGCCAGTAGTAGACGCGAAGAGACCCAGTACTTC.

This clonotype has more than one count but fewer than ten. CDR3 coding DNA: TGCGCCAGCAGCCGGGGACAGGGCCGAGGGACAGATACGCAGTATTTT. Protein product: CASSRGQGRGTDTQYF. The chain combines TRBV5-1 with TRBJ2-3; 9 nucleotides match TRBD1. The CDR3 extends over 16 amino acids. The V segment lost 4 bases and the J segment 3 bases; nucleotides outside the gene matches: 9. Per the germline V gene, CDR1 is SGHRS and CDR2 is YFSETQ.

This clonotype is medium-sized in the sample. This chain joins TRBV6-2 or TRBV6-3 and TRBJ1-6; D is undetermined. The germline gives CDR1 MNHEY, CDR2 SVGEGT. Trimming took off 4 bases at V and 8 bases at J, with 12 bases between the two ends. The CDR3 contains 14 residues. CDR3 coding DNA: TGTGCCAGCAGTTTTGGAGGAAACCATTCACCCCTCCACTTT. Encoded protein: CASSFGGNHSPLHF.

This chain links TRBV5-1 with TRBJ2-5, with D possibly being TRBD1 (6 bases). CDR1 SGHRS and CDR2 YFSETQ come from the germline V gene. The CDR3 has 16 amino acids. V gave up 0 bases and J gave up 4 bases, with 16 bases separating them. The CDR3 bases are TGCGCCAGCAGCTTGGGTGGGACAAGGAAAGGAGAGACCCAGTACTTC. It is translated as CASSLGGTRKGETQYF.

The V call is TRBV28, the J call TRBJ1-1; D is possibly TRBD1 (5 bases). The CDR3 loop spans 14 amino acids. The V end lost 8 bases, the J end lost 4 bases, and 17 bases lay between the germline ends. Germline values: CDR1 MDHEN, CDR2 SYDVKM. The CDR3 bases are TGTGCCAGCGGACCGGTGAGGGGCAGCACTGAAGCTTTCTTT. Amino acids: CASGPVRGSTEAFF. The variable domain in full, with the rest retrieved from reference TRBV28 and TRBJ1-1, is DVKVTQSSRYLVKRTGEKVFLECVQDMDHENMFWYRQDPGLGLRLIYFSYDVKMKEKGDIPEGYSVSREKKERFSLILESASTNQTSMYLCASGPVRGSTEAFFGQGTRLTVV.

V is TRBV3-1 and J is TRBJ2-7; no definite D call. The CDR3 covers 11 residues. Germline lookup yields CDR1 LGHDT and CDR2 YNNKEL (reference sequence). V lost 1 base and J lost 6, with 4 bases in between. Written as DNA, the CDR3 is TGTGCCAGCAGCCAAGGGGGCGAGCAGTACTTC. This sequence encodes CASSQGGEQYF.

This clonotype was detected a few times. The J gene is TRBJ1-5, the V gene TRBV3-2; the D call in the table, TRBD1, was not verified against the DNA. TRBV3-2 corresponds to a pseudogene. The CDR3 runs 16 residues. The CDR3 spells CASSQKEGTANQPQHF. The CDR3 DNA follows: TGTGCCAGCAGCCAAAAGGAAGGGACAGCTAATCAGCCCCAGCATTTT.

A few counts support this clonotype. The chain recombines TRBV9 with TRBJ2-2; a possible D gene is TRBD2 (5 bases). The CDR3 extends over 14 amino acids. Trimming pared 6 bases from V and 2 bases from J, leaving 11 bases between. Germline CDR1 reads SGDLS; CDR2 reads YYNGEE. CDR3 region: CASNTGRNTGELFF. The CDR3 coding sequence is TGTGCCAGCAACACGGGGAGAAACACCGGGGAGCTGTTTTTT.

The gene calls are TRBV6-1 and TRBJ1-3; 9 bases fit TRBD1. V lost 5 bases to trimming and J lost 2 bases; unmatched junction nucleotides: 4. This CDR3 has 15 amino acids. Germline V lookup: CDR1 MNHNS, CDR2 SASEGT. The DNA of the CDR3 is TGTGCCAGCAGTACATGGACAGGGGCTGGAAACACCATATATTTT. Residues: CASSTWTGAGNTIYF.

This clonotype was seen a few times. This rearrangement joins TRBV7-2 to TRBJ1-5; no reliable D call. There are 13 residues in the CDR3. Between the trimmed V and J ends, which lost 3 bases and 4 bases, there was a span of 7 bases. From germline, CDR1 is SGHTA and CDR2 FQGNSA. The CDR3, as DNA: TGTGCCAGCAGCTTGTCACCAAATCAGCCCCAGCATTTT. As protein: CASSLSPNQPQHF.

Remarks on this clonotype: A read error may explain this, as a much larger clone is one base away. V is TRBV7-9 and J is TRBJ1-1; a weak D match, TRBD1 (5 bases). The CDR3 length is 15 residues. Looked up from germline, CDR1 is SEHNR and CDR2 is FQNEAQ (reference sequence). The CDR3 loop reads CASSPRIRENSEAFF. CDR3 bases: TGTGCCAGCAGCCCACGCATCAGGGAGAACTCTGAAGCTTTCTTT.

This clonotype is categorized as medium-sized. The V gene is TRBV28, the J gene TRBJ1-1, with D possibly being TRBD1 (5 bases). The CDR3 contains 12 residues. Trimming cost V 3 bases and J 8 bases, with 10 bases left between them. Per germline, CDR1 MDHEN and CDR2 SYDVKM. The DNA for the CDR3 is TGTGCCAGCAGTTTGATCCACAGGGAAGCTTTCTTT. Its protein is CASSLIHREAFF. Full variable domain (rest looked up from reference TRBV28 and TRBJ1-1): DVKVTQSSRYLVKRTGEKVFLECVQDMDHENMFWYRQDPGLGLRLIYFSYDVKMKEKGDIPEGYSVSREKKERFSLILESASTNQTSMYLCASSLIHREAFFGQGTRLTVV.

Only one count was recorded for this clonotype. A much larger clone lies one base from this, so it may be a read error. CDR3 sequence (DNA): TGTGCCAGCAGCTCGACGGCAAACTATGGCTACACCTTC. Translated: CASSSTANYGYTF. J is TRBJ1-2 and V is TRBV3-1; no reliable D call. Deletions cut 5 bases from V and 2 bases from J, with 9 bases between. CDR3 length: 13 amino acids. CDR1 LGHDT and CDR2 YNNKEL come from the germline V gene (reference sequence). The full variable domain, with the rest looked up from reference TRBV3-1 and TRBJ1-2, is DTAVSQTPKYLVTQMGNDKSIKCEQNLGHDTMYWYKQDSKKFLKIMFSYNNKELIINETVPNRFSPKSPDKAHLNLHINSLELGDSAVYFCASSSTANYGYTFGSGTRLTVV.

The V call is TRBV24-1, the J call TRBJ2-2, with 8 bases lining up with TRBD1. V dropped 3 bases and J dropped 7; count of bases not matched to a gene: 3. The CDR3 runs to 14 residues. Per the germline V gene, CDR1 is KGHDR and CDR2 is SFDVKD. The chain's CDR3 is CATSDQGAGGELFF. CDR3 DNA sequence: TGTGCCACCAGTGATCAGGGGGCGGGCGGGGAGCTGTTTTTT.

The chain joins TRBV5-1 to TRBJ1-4, with a possible D match to TRBD1 (6 bases). Germline V gives CDR1 SGHRS, CDR2 YFSETQ. Trimming took 0 bases from V and 8 from J, leaving 8 bases between them. This CDR3 is built from 13 residues. CDR3 coding DNA: TGCGCCAGCAGCTTGGAGCAGGGGGAAAAACTGTTTTTT. Protein sequence: CASSLEQGEKLFF.

Judged by abundance, this clonotype is medium-sized. The chain recombines TRBV10-3 with TRBJ2-7, with 7 nucleotides matching TRBD1. Trimming removed 2 bases from V and 12 bases from J; junction bases left unmatched: 13. From germline, CDR1 is ENHRY and CDR2 SYGVKD. The CDR3 totals 14 residues. CDR3 DNA: TGTGCCATCAGTGAGGGAACCCAGAAGCGGACAGGGTACTTC. Amino acids: CAISEGTQKRTGYF.

By sample share, this clonotype is medium-sized (0.01 to 0.1%). The rearrangement uses TRBV5-6 and TRBJ1-5; TRBD1 aligns across 8 bases. The CDR3 totals 14 residues. The V and J ends lost 3 bases and 5 bases, in that order; junction bases with no gene match: 4. Germline V gene data show CDR1 as SGHDT and CDR2 as YYEEEE. CDR3 residues: CASSYGQGYQPQHF. The CDR3 DNA is TGTGCCAGCAGCTACGGACAGGGTTATCAGCCCCAGCATTTT. Variable domain in full (rest from reference TRBV5-6 and TRBJ1-5): DAGVTQSPTHLIKTRGQQVTLRCSPKSGHDTVSWYQQALGQGPQFIFQYYEEEERQRGNFPDRFSGHQFPNYSSELNVNALLLGDSALYLCASSYGQGYQPQHFGDGTRLSIL.

The CDR3 nucleotides read TGTGCCAGCAGTGAAAATGCTTTAGGTATTTATGATGAGCAGTTCTTC. Protein: CASSENALGIYDEQFF. The chain combines TRBV6-4 with TRBJ2-1; D is uncertain. Trimming shortened V by 3 bases and J by 8 bases, and 20 bases separated the two germline ends. CDR3 length: 16 amino acids. Germline V CDR1 and CDR2: MRHNA, SNTAGT.

This clonotype qualifies as medium-sized. The rearrangement joins TRBV5-5 to TRBJ1-3; TRBD1 matches 9 bases. CDR3 length: 14 amino acids. J gave up 8 bases and V 3 bases, and 6 bases lay outside the gene matches. Germline CDR1 reads SGHKS; CDR2 reads YYEKEE (reference sequence). CDR3 loop: CASSWWTGADTIYF. The CDR3 DNA is TGTGCCAGCAGCTGGTGGACAGGGGCAGACACCATATATTTT.